The 19 T cell receptor beta chains below come from one sample, sequenced in a study of cytomegalovirus exposure and HLA in healthy donors (dated by TCRdb to 2016 to 2017). Library prep was done by the immunoSEQ multiplex PCR assay. The multiplex PCR relied on a mix of 60 forward primers for TCR Vbeta segments and 13 reverse primers for TCR Jbeta segments. TCRdb limited this immuneACCESS table to in-frame rearrangements with V and J called. A share of clones is missing; checked studies link under half to unresolved V genes, and the rest is unexplained. Counted in this sample were 110,000 to 150,000 clones; 80% to 90% of them appeared once. The ten most abundant clones make up approximately 4.2% of the sample. The sequenced sample consisted of PBMCs. The origin of the receptors is a woman in her thirties or forties in good health and CMV-seropositive.

J is TRBJ1-2 and V is TRBV7-2, with D tentatively TRBD1 (6 bases). The V end lost 5 bases, the J end lost 5 bases, and 18 bases lay between the germline ends. This CDR3 has 15 amino acids. Germline values: CDR1 SGHTA, CDR2 FQGNSA. The CDR3 spells CASSRPGGGRYGYTF. The CDR3 nucleotides are TGTGCCAGCAGCCGACCGGGGGGGGGCAGGTATGGCTACACCTTC.

The CDR3 here is CASSLSSGSSDEQYF. The CDR3 nucleotides are TGTGCCAGCAGCTTGAGTAGCGGGAGTTCAGACGAGCAGTACTTC. The chain is built from TRBV7-9 and TRBJ2-5, with TRBD2 matching 9 bases. The DNA end lines up better with TRBJ2-7; the J call may be wrong. Germline V CDR1 and CDR2: SEHNR, FQNEAQ (reference sequence). The CDR3 covers 15 residues.

This chain connects TRBV15 to TRBJ1-6, with D maybe TRBD1 (5 bases). The CDR3 contains 13 residues. Germline CDR1 and CDR2: LNHNV and YYDKDF (reference sequence). V lost 4 bases and J 7 bases, leaving 8 bases between the germline ends. CDR3 loop: CATSTGGNSPLHF. DNA of the CDR3: TGTGCCACCAGCACGGGGGGGAATTCACCCCTCCACTTT.

In this sample, this clone turned up once. The J gene is TRBJ2-2, the V gene TRBV10-1; perhaps TRBD1 as D (5 bases). Per the germline V gene, CDR1 is WNHNN and CDR2 is SYGVQD (reference sequence). The CDR3 extends over 13 amino acids. The V and J ends lost 0 bases and 11 bases respectively, with 10 bases between them. CDR3 region: CASSESGVDELFF. DNA for the CDR3: TGCGCCAGCAGTGAGTCAGGGGTTGACGAGCTGTTTTTT.

This chain uses TRBV19 with TRBJ1-1; D is undetermined. Germline V gene lookup returns CDR1 LNHDA and CDR2 SQIVND (reference sequence). CDR3 length: 12 residues. The V end was cut by 5 bases, the J end by 10 bases, with 14 bases between. In DNA form, the CDR3 reads TGTGCCAGTAGTCCCCTTGGGCAGAGAGCTTTCTTT. Its translation is CASSPLGQRAFF.

The chain's CDR3 is CASSVSDLTTVDYGYTF. In DNA, the CDR3 is TGTGCCAGCAGCGTAAGTGACTTAACGACAGTTGACTATGGCTACACCTTC. The chain joins TRBV9 to TRBJ1-2; possibly TRBD1 for D (5 bases). CDR1 is SGDLS and CDR2 is YYNGEE in the germline V gene. The CDR3 is made up of 17 amino acids. Trimming pared 1 base from V and 3 bases from J, leaving 19 bases between.

The V call is TRBV7-8, the J call TRBJ2-3; no definite D call. V shed 1 base and J shed 6 bases, with 5 bases lying between them. There are 12 residues in the CDR3. Germline CDR1 SGHVS, CDR2 FQNEAQ. The CDR3 DNA reads as TGTGCCAGCAGCTTAGGTGCGGATACGCAGTATTTT. Amino acids: CASSLGADTQYF.

The CDR3 sequence is CAWRRGQGFDEQFF. CDR3 sequence (DNA): TGTGCCTGGAGAAGGGGACAGGGTTTCGATGAGCAGTTCTTC. The chain is built from TRBV30 and TRBJ2-1; 9 bases align to TRBD1. V gave up 3 bases and J gave up 8 bases; unmatched junction bases: 8. There are 14 residues in the CDR3. Germline-derived CDR1 and CDR2 are GTSNPN and SVGIG (reference sequence). Based on the CDR3 plus reference TRBV30 and TRBJ2-1, the full variable domain is SQTIHQWPATLVQPVGSPLSLECTVEGTSNPNLYWYRQAAGRGLQLLFYSVGIGQISSEVPQNLSASRPQDRQFILSSKKLLLSDSGFYLCAWRRGQGFDEQFFGPGTRLTVL.

The chain uses TRBV5-4 and TRBJ2-2; D is possibly TRBD1 (6 bases). Germline CDR1 and CDR2: SGHNT and YYREEE (reference sequence). This CDR3 region has 14 residues. V lost 2 bases, J lost 3 bases, and 8 bases lay in between. CDR3 in DNA: TGTGCCAGCAGCTTAGGACAGTACACCGGGGAGCTGTTTTTT. It codes for CASSLGQYTGELFF.

This rearrangement joins TRBV9 to TRBJ2-1; maybe TRBD2 (5 bases). With 2 bases removed from V and 8 bases from J, the gap between germline ends came to 14 bases. CDR3 length: 14 residues. The germline CDR1 and CDR2 sequences are SGDLS and YYNGEE. In DNA form, the CDR3 reads TGTGCCAGCAGCGTGGGGTTTGGGAGCGATGAGCAGTTCTTC. Its translation: CASSVGFGSDEQFF. The entire variable domain, with the rest obtained from reference TRBV9 and TRBJ2-1, is as follows: DSGVTQTPKHLITATGQRVTLRCSPRSGDLSVYWYQQSLDQGLQFLIQYYNGEERAKGNILERFSAQQFPDLHSELNLSSLELGDSALYFCASSVGFGSDEQFFGPGTRLTVL.

The CDR3 DNA is TGTGCCAGCAGCTCGGGACTAGGTCGGGGTACGCAGTATTTT. As protein: CASSSGLGRGTQYF. V gene TRBV7-3 combines with J gene TRBJ2-3; 8 nucleotides agree with TRBD2. The CDR3 length is 14 residues. V lost 4 bases to trimming and J lost 8 bases; unmatched junction nucleotides: 8. Germline values: CDR1 SGHTA, CDR2 FQGTGA.

This clone has just one count. This chain connects TRBV28 to TRBJ1-4, with 12 bases lining up with TRBD1. The CDR3 runs to 16 residues. The V segment lost 5 bases and the J segment 8 bases; nucleotides outside the gene matches: 9. Germline CDR1 reads MDHEN; CDR2 reads SYDVKM. The CDR3 loop is CASSPGTGGVWEKLFF. The DNA for the CDR3 is TGTGCCAGCAGTCCCGGGACAGGGGGCGTATGGGAAAAACTGTTTTTT.

The rearrangement joins TRBV5-4 to TRBJ1-1, with TRBD1 as a possible D gene (6 bases). Germline V gene lookup returns CDR1 SGHNT and CDR2 YYREEE (reference sequence). The V and J ends lost 4 bases and 6 bases respectively, with 13 bases between them. CDR3 size: 13 residues. CDR3 nucleotide sequence: TGTGCCAGCAGCCCGGACAGTCGGGCTGAAGCTTTCTTT. This translates into CASSPDSRAEAFF.

The genes are TRBV5-6 and TRBJ2-3, with D unclear. The CDR3 is made up of 12 amino acids. Trimming pared 0 bases from V and 10 bases from J, leaving 9 bases between. Germline CDR1 is SGHDT and CDR2 is YYEEEE. This CDR3 is CASSLDSPPQYF. In nucleotides, the CDR3 is TGTGCCAGCAGCTTGGACTCCCCCCCGCAGTATTTT.

CDR3 nucleotides: TGTGCCAGCAGCTTGATTAGCGGGGGGAAAGAGACCCAGTACTTC. Translated: CASSLISGGKETQYF. The chain uses TRBV5-4 and TRBJ2-5, with 10 bases fitting TRBD2. Unmatched junction bases numbered 3, after V lost 1 base and J lost 3 bases. Germline V gives CDR1 SGHNT, CDR2 YYREEE (reference sequence). The CDR3 has 15 amino acids.

The chain carries TRBV9 and TRBJ2-5, with 8 nucleotides matching TRBD2. Germline V CDR1 and CDR2: SGDLS, YYNGEE. The CDR3 runs to 15 residues. Trimming removed 0 bases from V and 5 bases from J; junction bases left unmatched: 6. CDR3 region: CASSVGAGVVETQYF. For the CDR3, the DNA is TGTGCCAGCAGCGTAGGAGCGGGGGTTGTGGAGACCCAGTACTTC. Using reference TRBV9 and TRBJ2-5 for the parts outside the CDR3, the full variable domain is DSGVTQTPKHLITATGQRVTLRCSPRSGDLSVYWYQQSLDQGLQFLIQYYNGEERAKGNILERFSAQQFPDLHSELNLSSLELGDSALYFCASSVGAGVVETQYFGPGTRLLVL.

V usage is TRBV6-5 and J usage is TRBJ2-2, with 9 bases identical to TRBD2. The CDR3 covers 16 residues. The germline gives CDR1 MNHEY, CDR2 SVGAGI. V lost 1 base to trimming and J lost 6 bases; unmatched junction nucleotides: 6. CDR3: CASSYYRGLAPGELFF. The CDR3 bases are TGTGCCAGCAGTTACTACCGGGGACTAGCCCCCGGGGAGCTGTTTTTT.

This clone has more than one count but fewer than ten. The rearrangement joins TRBV9 to TRBJ1-2; TRBD1 agrees at 7 bases. V trimming: 4 bases; J trimming: 4 bases; junction bases outside the gene matches: 10. Germline-derived CDR1 and CDR2 are SGDLS and YYNGEE. There are 15 residues in the CDR3. This CDR3 is CASSPRLTGAYGYTF. The CDR3 DNA reads as TGTGCCAGCAGCCCAAGATTAACAGGGGCCTATGGCTACACCTTC.

This clone appeared a few times. This chain joins TRBV9 and TRBJ2-5, with 7 nucleotides matching TRBD2. The trim removed 0 bases at V and 1 base at J, leaving 3 bases unmatched. Germline CDR1 is SGDLS and CDR2 is YYNGEE. The CDR3 is 15 amino acids. CDR3 sequence (DNA): TGTGCCAGCAGCGTAGTAGCGGGTCGCCAAGAGACCCAGTACTTC. It translates to CASSVVAGRQETQYF.